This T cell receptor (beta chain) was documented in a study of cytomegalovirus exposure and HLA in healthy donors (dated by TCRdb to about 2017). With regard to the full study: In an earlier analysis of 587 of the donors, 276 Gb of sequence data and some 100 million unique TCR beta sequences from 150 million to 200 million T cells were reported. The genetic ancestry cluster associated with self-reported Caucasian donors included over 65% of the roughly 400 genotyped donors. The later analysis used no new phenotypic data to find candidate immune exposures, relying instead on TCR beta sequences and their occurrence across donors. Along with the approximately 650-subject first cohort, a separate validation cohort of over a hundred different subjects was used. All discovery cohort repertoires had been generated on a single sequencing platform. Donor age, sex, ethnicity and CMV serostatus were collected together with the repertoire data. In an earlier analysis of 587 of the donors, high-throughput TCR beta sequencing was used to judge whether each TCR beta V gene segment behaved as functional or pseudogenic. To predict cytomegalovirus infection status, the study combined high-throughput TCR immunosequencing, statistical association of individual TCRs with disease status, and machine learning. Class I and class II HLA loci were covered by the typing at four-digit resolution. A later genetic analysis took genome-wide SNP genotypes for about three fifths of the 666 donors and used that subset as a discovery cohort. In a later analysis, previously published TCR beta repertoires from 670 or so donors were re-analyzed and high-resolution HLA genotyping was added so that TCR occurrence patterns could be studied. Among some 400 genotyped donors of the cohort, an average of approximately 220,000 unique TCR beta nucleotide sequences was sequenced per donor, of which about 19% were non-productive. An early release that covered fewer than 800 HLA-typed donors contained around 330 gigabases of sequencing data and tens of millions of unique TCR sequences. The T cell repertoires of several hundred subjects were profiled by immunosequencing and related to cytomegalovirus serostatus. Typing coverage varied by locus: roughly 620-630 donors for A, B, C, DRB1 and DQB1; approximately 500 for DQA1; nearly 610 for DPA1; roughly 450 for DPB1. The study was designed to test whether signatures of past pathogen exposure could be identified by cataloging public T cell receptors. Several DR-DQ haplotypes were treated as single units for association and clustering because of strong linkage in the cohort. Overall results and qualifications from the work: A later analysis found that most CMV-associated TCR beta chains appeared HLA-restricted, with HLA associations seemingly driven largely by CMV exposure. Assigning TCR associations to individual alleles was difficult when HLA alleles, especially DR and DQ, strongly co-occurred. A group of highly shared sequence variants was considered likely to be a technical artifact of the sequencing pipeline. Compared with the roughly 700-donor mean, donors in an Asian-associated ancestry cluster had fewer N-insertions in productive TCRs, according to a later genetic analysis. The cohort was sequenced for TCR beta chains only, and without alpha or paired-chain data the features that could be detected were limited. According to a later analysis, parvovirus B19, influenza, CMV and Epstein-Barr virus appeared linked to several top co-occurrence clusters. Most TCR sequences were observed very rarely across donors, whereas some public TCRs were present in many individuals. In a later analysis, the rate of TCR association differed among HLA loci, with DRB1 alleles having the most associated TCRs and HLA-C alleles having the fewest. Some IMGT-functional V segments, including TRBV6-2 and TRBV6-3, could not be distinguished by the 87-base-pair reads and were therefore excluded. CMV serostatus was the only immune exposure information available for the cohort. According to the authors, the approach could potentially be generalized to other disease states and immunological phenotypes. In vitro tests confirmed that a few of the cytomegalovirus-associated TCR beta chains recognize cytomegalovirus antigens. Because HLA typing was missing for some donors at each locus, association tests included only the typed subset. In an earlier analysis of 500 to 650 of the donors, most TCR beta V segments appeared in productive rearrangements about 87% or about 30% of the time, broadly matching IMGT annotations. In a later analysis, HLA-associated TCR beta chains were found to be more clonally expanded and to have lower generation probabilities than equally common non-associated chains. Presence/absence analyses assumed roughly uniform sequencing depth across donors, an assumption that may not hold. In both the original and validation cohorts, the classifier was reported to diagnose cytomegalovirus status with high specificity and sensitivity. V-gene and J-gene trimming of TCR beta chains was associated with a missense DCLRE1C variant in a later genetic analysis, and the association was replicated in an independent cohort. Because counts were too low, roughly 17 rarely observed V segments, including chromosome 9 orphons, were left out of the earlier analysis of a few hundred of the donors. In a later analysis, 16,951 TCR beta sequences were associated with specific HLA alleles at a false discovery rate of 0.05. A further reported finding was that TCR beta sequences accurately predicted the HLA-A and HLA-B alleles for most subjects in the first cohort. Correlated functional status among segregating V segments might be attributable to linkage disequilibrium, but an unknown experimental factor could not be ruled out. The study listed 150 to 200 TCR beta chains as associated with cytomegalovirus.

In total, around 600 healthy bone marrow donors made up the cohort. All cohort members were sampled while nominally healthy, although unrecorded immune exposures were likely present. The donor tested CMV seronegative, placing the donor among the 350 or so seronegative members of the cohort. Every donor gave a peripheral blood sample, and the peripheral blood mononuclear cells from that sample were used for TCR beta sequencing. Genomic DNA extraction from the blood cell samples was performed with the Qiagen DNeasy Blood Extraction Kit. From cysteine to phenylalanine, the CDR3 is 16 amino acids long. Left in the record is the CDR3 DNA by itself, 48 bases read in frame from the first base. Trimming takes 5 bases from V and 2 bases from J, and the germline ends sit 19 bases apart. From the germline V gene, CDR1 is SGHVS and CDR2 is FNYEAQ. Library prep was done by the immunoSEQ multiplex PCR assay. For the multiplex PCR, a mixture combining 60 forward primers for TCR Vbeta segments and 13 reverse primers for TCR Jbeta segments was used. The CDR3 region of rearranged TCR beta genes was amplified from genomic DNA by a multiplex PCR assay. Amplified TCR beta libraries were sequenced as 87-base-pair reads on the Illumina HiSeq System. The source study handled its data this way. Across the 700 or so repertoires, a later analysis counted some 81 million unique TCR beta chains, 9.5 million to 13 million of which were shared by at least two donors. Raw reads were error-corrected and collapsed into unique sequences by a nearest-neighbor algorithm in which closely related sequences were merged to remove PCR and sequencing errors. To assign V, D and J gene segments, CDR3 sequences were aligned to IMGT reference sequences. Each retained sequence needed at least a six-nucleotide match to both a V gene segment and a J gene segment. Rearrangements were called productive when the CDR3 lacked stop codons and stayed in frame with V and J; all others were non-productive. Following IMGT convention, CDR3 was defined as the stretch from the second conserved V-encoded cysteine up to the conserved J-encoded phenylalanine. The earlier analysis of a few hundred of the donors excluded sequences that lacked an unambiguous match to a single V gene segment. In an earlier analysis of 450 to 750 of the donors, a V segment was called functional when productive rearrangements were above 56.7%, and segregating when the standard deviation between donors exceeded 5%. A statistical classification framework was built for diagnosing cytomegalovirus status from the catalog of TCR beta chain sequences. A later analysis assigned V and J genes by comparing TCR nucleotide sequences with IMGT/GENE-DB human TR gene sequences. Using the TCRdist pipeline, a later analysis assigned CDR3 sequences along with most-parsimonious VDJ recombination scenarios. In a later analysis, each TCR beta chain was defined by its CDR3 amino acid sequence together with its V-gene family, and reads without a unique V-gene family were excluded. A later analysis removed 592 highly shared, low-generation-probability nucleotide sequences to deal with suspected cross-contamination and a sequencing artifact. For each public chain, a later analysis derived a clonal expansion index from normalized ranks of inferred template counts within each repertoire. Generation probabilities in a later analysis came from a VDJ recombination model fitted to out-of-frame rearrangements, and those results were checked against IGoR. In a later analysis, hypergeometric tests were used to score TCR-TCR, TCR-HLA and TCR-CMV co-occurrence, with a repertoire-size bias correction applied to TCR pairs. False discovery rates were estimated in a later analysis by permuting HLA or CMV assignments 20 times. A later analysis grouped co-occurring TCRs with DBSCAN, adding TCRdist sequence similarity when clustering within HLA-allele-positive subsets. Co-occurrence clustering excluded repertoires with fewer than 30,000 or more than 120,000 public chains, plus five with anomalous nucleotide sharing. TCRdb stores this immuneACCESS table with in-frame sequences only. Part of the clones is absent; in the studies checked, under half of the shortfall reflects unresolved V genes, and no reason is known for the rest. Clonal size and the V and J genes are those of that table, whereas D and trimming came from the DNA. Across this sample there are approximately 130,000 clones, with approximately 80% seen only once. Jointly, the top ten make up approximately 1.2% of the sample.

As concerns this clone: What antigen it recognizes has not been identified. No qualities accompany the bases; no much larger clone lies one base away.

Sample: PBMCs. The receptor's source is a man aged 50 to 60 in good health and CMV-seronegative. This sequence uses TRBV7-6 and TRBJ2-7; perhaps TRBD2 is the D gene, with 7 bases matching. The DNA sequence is TGTGCCAGCAGCAAAAATACAGGGACTACCACCTACGAGCAGTACTTC. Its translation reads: CASSKNTGTTTYEQYF.